Ten or more counts support the clone carrying this T cell receptor beta chain. What it binds is not known. These data come from a study of early T cells in non-severe SARS-CoV-2 infection. Study at large: Whole-blood bulk RNA, unsorted, was sequenced, and chains were unpaired. Study-level findings and limits: Private and CD4 specificities were missed by VDJdb matching, skewed to anti-spike CD8.

The TCR library protocol was used to attach unique molecular identifiers. These identifiers were attached to individual cDNA molecules. TCRdb processed the 5' RACE reads anew with MiXCR; each CDR3 protein has one entry. The top ten clones hold more than 3.5% of a sample with about 60,000 distinct CDR3 sequences, about an eighth of them seen once. The CDR3 has 13 residues. Germline CDR1 reads SGHRS; CDR2 reads YFSETQ. Trimming stripped 0 bases from V and 4 bases from J, with 4 bases between. The V call is TRBV5-1, the J call TRBJ2-2; D ambiguous. Sequencing input: whole blood. The source of this sequence is an adult who was a healthcare worker with PCR-confirmed SARS-CoV-2 infection or an uninfected control (not recorded which). CDR3 DNA sequence: TGCGCCAGCAGCTTGGACAGCACCGGGGAGCTGTTTTTT. It encodes CASSLDSTGELFF.